The clone carrying this TCR beta chain has only a few counts. The data belong to a study of early T cells in non-severe SARS-CoV-2 infection. Tagging with unique molecular identifiers was applied to individual cDNA molecules. TCRdb analysed the 5' RACE reads with MiXCR anew, one entry per CDR3 protein. The data show about 80,000 distinct CDR3 sequences, with 9.5% to 15% seen just once and roughly 3.1% held by the top ten. Trimming left V 1 base short and J 8 bases short, with 3 bases between. The germline gives CDR1 SGHTA, CDR2 FQGNSA. There are 11 residues in the CDR3. The gene calls are TRBV7-2 and TRBJ2-1; D remains ambiguous. The sequenced sample consisted of whole blood. The sequence came from an adult who was a healthcare worker with PCR-confirmed SARS-CoV-2 infection or an uninfected control (not recorded which). CDR3 sequence reads: CASSLEYEQFF. The CDR3 DNA follows: TGTGCCAGCAGCTTAGAGTATGAGCAGTTCTTC.